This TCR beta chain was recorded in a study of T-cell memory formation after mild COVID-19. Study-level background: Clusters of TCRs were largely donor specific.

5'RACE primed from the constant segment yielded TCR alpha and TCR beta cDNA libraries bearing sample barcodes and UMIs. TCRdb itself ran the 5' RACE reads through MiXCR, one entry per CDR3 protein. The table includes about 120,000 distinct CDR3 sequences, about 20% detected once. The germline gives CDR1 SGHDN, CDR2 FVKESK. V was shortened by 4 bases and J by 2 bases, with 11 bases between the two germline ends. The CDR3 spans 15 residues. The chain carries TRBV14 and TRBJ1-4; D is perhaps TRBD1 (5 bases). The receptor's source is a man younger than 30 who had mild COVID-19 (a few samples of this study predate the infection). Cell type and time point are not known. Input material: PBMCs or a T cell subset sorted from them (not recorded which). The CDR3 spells CASSRGTQTNEKLFF. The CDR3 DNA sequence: TGTGCCAGCAGCCGGGGGACGCAGACTAATGAAAAACTGTTTTTT.